The 29 T cell receptor beta chains reported below all come from one sample, sequenced in a study of T cell responses to AZD1222 COVID-19 vaccine. Only in-frame clones appear in the TCRdb table, and some are missing; sequencing was by immunoSEQ multiplex PCR. The sample lists some 130,000 clones; more than 90% were seen once. Sample: peripheral blood, taken 28 days after the second AZD1222 dose. The origin of the receptors is an adult who received the AZD1222 COVID-19 vaccine.

The count of this clone is one. The CDR3 bases are TGTGCCAGCAGCTTAAAGGGGTCGGAGACCCAGTACTTC. It yields the protein CASSLKGSETQYF. J is TRBJ2-5 and V is TRBV7-2; TRBD1 might be the D (5 bases). V was cut by 2 bases and J by 5 bases, with 9 bases left in between. Germline CDR1 SGHTA, CDR2 FQGNSA. CDR3 length equals 13 residues. The full variable domain, in which reference TRBV7-2 and TRBJ2-5 provide the parts outside the CDR3, is GAGVSQSPSNKVTEKGKDVELRCDPISGHTALYWYRQSLGQGLEFLIYFQGNSAPDKSGLPSDRFSAERTGGSVSTLTIQRTQQEDSAVYLCASSLKGSETQYFGPGTRLLVL.

V and J are TRBV4-3 and TRBJ2-3; D may be TRBD1 (7 bases). Germline-derived CDR1 and CDR2 are LGHNA and YSLEER. V was pared by 1 base and J by 1 base, with 15 bases between. The CDR3 sequence is 17 residues long. In nucleotides, the CDR3 is TGCGCCAGCAGCCAAGCTGCGGGACAGCGGGGCACAGATACGCAGTATTTT. It yields the protein CASSQAAGQRGTDTQYF.

J is TRBJ2-7 and V is TRBV7-3; TRBD1 might be the D (6 bases). Germline-derived CDR1 and CDR2 are SGHTA and FQGTGA. This CDR3 contains 15 residues. V lost 1 base and J 2 bases, leaving 12 bases between the germline ends. CDR3 loop: CASSLSQGSPYEQYF. Here the CDR3 DNA reads TGTGCCAGCAGCTTAAGCCAGGGGAGCCCCTACGAGCAGTACTTC.

V usage is TRBV6-1 and J usage is TRBJ2-1, with D hard to call. The germline V gene encodes CDR1 MNHNS and CDR2 SASEGT. This CDR3 comprises 17 residues. V gave up 3 bases and J gave up 2 bases, with 17 bases separating them. This chain's CDR3 is CASSDPAGPSPYNEQFF. The CDR3 DNA is TGTGCCAGCAGTGACCCGGCAGGACCCTCCCCCTACAATGAGCAGTTCTTC.

The chain joins TRBV27 to TRBJ1-2, with unresolved D. The V end was cut by 8 bases, the J end by 0 bases, with 16 bases between. In germline, CDR1 is MNHEY, CDR2 SMNVEV (reference sequence). The CDR3 length is 15 residues. CDR3 sequence reads: CASGFGRATNYGYTF. CDR3 nucleotide sequence: TGTGCCAGCGGATTCGGGAGGGCTACTAACTATGGCTACACCTTC.

This chain joins TRBV30 and TRBJ2-3, with D possibly TRBD2 on 6 matching bases. The V gene lost 5 bases and the J gene lost 2 bases, with 14 bases spanning the gap. Germline V CDR1 and CDR2: GTSNPN, SVGIG (reference sequence). The CDR3 is 14 residues long. CDR3 sequence (DNA): TGTGCCTGGTCCCCGGGACTTAACACAGATACGCAGTATTTT. Residues: CAWSPGLNTDTQYF.

V gene TRBV7-8 combines with J gene TRBJ1-5, with D possibly matching TRBD1 (5 bases). The CDR3 is 14 amino acids. V was shortened by 4 bases and J by 6 bases, with 13 bases between the two germline ends. Germline V gene lookup returns CDR1 SGHVS and CDR2 FQNEAQ. The CDR3 spells CASSSRGGVQPQHF. CDR3 DNA: TGTGCCAGCAGCTCCCGAGGAGGGGTTCAGCCCCAGCATTTT.

The CDR3 region is CASSLEPNTEAFF. The CDR3 DNA is TGTGCCAGCAGCTTAGAACCGAACACTGAAGCTTTCTTT. V usage is TRBV7-3 and J usage is TRBJ1-1; D ambiguous. The CDR3 length is 13 residues. The germline V and J ends were trimmed by 2 bases and 1 base, with 5 bases remaining between them. The germline V gene encodes CDR1 SGHTA and CDR2 FQGTGA.

The chain employs TRBV12-5 and TRBJ1-6; D gene uncertain. Trimming removed 6 bases from V and 5 bases from J, with 8 bases in between. The CDR3 is 13 amino acids. Germline V lookup: CDR1 LGHNT, CDR2 FRNRAP. CDR3 in amino acids: CASGMNDNSPLHF. The CDR3 DNA is TGTGCTAGTGGCATGAATGATAATTCACCCCTCCACTTT.

The chain recombines TRBV6-5 with TRBJ1-1; no clear D gene. Trimming pared 10 bases from V and 0 bases from J, leaving 15 bases between. CDR1 is MNHEY, CDR2 SVGAGI, per germline. CDR3 length: 14 residues. The CDR3 region is CATIQPGLNTEAFF. The CDR3 DNA is TGTGCCACCATCCAACCCGGCTTGAACACTGAAGCTTTCTTT.

The chain couples TRBV5-1 to TRBJ2-2; D is uncertain. Between the trimmed V and J ends, which lost 4 bases and 3 bases, there was a span of 13 bases. Germline V gene lookup returns CDR1 SGHRS and CDR2 YFSETQ. The length of the CDR3 is 15 residues. CDR3 nucleotides: TGCGCCAGCAGCGGTTATGGGTTTGACACCGGGGAGCTGTTTTTT. Protein product: CASSGYGFDTGELFF.

The genes are TRBV7-9 and TRBJ2-5; 13 nucleotides match TRBD2. The CDR3 length is 14 residues. The V gene's germline CDR1 is SEHNR and CDR2 FQNEAQ (reference sequence). The J segment lost 5 bases and the V segment lost 5 bases, leaving 2 bases of the junction unmatched. CDR3 DNA: TGTGCCAGCAGCCGGACTAGCGGGAGTGAGACCCAGTACTTC. It translates to CASSRTSGSETQYF.

The genes are TRBV7-2 and TRBJ2-5, with 11 nucleotides matching TRBD1. The CDR3 is made up of 16 amino acids. In germline, CDR1 is SGHTA, CDR2 FQGNSA. V was pared by 6 bases and J by 5 bases, with 11 bases of the junction left unmatched. The CDR3 DNA reads TGTGCCAGCAGGCCCCAGGGACAGGGGGTCGGGGAGACCCAGTACTTC. It codes for CASRPQGQGVGETQYF.

The chain carries TRBV7-2 and TRBJ2-7; 15 positions match TRBD2. The CDR3 length is 18 residues. The junction had 8 bases not matched to a gene; V was cut back by 1 base and J by 4 bases. Germline CDR1 is SGHTA and CDR2 is FQGNSA. In DNA form, the CDR3 reads TGTGCCAGCAGCTTAGTGGGGACGGGACTAGCGGGGGGTTACGAGCAGTACTTC. The encoded protein is CASSLVGTGLAGGYEQYF.

This rearrangement joins TRBV5-1 to TRBJ1-4; 10 bases map to TRBD1. The CDR3 is made up of 16 amino acids. The germline gives CDR1 SGHRS, CDR2 YFSETQ. V gave up 5 bases and J gave up 3 bases; unmatched junction bases: 7. The DNA for the CDR3 is TGCGCCAGCAGACTGACAGGGGGCGCGTCTAATGAAAAACTGTTTTTT. Its protein product is CASRLTGGASNEKLFF. The whole variable domain, remainder taken from reference TRBV5-1 and TRBJ1-4, is KAGVTQTPRYLIKTRGQQVTLSCSPISGHRSVSWYQQTPGQGLQFLFEYFSETQRNKGNFPGRFSGRQFSNSRSEMNVSTLELGDSALYLCASRLTGGASNEKLFFGSGTQLSVL.

The gene calls are TRBV2 and TRBJ1-1; 7 bases fit TRBD1. The CDR3 totals 14 residues. After removal of 6 bases from V and 3 bases from J, the junction contained 7 bases not matched to a gene. CDR1 is SNHLY and CDR2 is FYNNEI in the germline V gene. This CDR3 reads CASSLTGIYTEAFF. The DNA for the CDR3 is TGTGCCAGCAGCTTGACAGGGATTTACACTGAAGCTTTCTTT.

V and J are TRBV3-1 (or the pseudogene TRBV3-2) and TRBJ2-7; the D gene could be TRBD1 or TRBD2 (5 bases each). The germline V and J ends were trimmed by 3 bases and 6 bases, with 15 bases remaining between them. Germline V lookup: CDR1 LGHDT, CDR2 YNNKEL (reference sequence). CDR3 size: 14 residues. In DNA, the CDR3 is TGTGCCAGCAGCCATGTGGGGCGTGGGAGCGAGCAGTACTTC. This translates into CASSHVGRGSEQYF.

J is TRBJ1-1 and V is TRBV3-1 (or the pseudogene TRBV3-2); 7 nucleotides align to TRBD1. Trimming at V came to 7 bases and at J to 2 bases, leaving 7 bases not matched to a gene. Germline assignment: CDR1 LGHDT and CDR2 YNNKEL (reference sequence). This CDR3 is 14 amino acids long. CDR3 in amino acids: CASTTRTGNTEAFF. Written as DNA, the CDR3 is TGTGCCAGCACGACGAGGACAGGAAACACTGAAGCTTTCTTT.

In its sample, this clone was seen many times. CDR3 in DNA: TGTGCCAGCAGCCCGCCCGCAGGCTCTGGGGCCAACGTCCTGACTTTC. Amino acids: CASSPPAGSGANVLTF. The rearrangement links TRBV11-3 to TRBJ2-6; no definite D call. The CDR3 runs to 16 residues. CDR1 is SGHNT and CDR2 is YENEEA in the germline V gene. Trimming left V 5 bases short and J 0 bases short, with 11 bases between.

The chain links TRBV5-1 to TRBJ2-7; the D gene is possibly TRBD1 (5 bases). Trimming took 0 bases from V and 3 from J, leaving 10 bases between them. The CDR3 has 14 amino acids. Germline loops: CDR1 SGHRS, CDR2 YFSETQ. CDR3 residues: CASSLGVQDYEQYF. The CDR3 region has the DNA TGCGCCAGCAGCTTGGGAGTACAGGACTACGAGCAGTACTTC.

DNA of the CDR3: TGTGCCAGCAGCGGGCTAGCGGGATCTATTAACACAGATACGCAGTATTTT. Residues: CASSGLAGSINTDTQYF. This rearrangement joins TRBV5-5 to TRBJ2-3; 9 positions agree with TRBD2. The CDR3 length is 17 residues. V lost 4 bases, J lost 2 bases, and 11 bases stayed unmatched. Per the germline V gene, CDR1 is SGHKS and CDR2 is YYEKEE (reference sequence).

The chain uses TRBV19 and TRBJ2-3; D may be TRBD2 (6 bases). V was trimmed by 6 bases and J by 3 bases, leaving 28 bases between them. The germline V gene has CDR1 LNHDA and CDR2 SQIVND (reference sequence). This CDR3 region has 19 residues. The CDR3 protein is CASSTLLGEVPPGTDTQYF. The DNA of the CDR3 is TGTGCCAGTAGCACCCTGCTGGGGGAGGTCCCTCCGGGGACAGATACGCAGTATTTT.

This clone was counted a few times. This chain joins TRBV12-5 and TRBJ1-5; D is perhaps TRBD1 (5 bases). Germline assignment: CDR1 LGHNT and CDR2 FRNRAP. This CDR3 has 13 amino acids. The germline V and J ends were trimmed by 0 bases and 7 bases, with 7 bases remaining between them. The CDR3 sequence: CASGLVEGQPQHF. Written as DNA, the CDR3 is TGTGCTAGTGGTTTGGTAGAGGGGCAGCCCCAGCATTTT.

The rearrangement links TRBV30 to TRBJ2-4, with 7 bases lining up with TRBD2. This CDR3 has 12 amino acids. J gave up 1 base and V 8 bases, and 2 bases lay outside the gene matches. Germline V lookup: CDR1 GTSNPN, CDR2 SVGIG (reference sequence). DNA for the CDR3: TGTGCCGGGGGGGGTGCCAAAAACATTCAGTACTTC. Translation gives CAGGGAKNIQYF.

This rearrangement joins TRBV5-6 to TRBJ1-4; D is uncertain. The V gene lost 0 bases and the J gene lost 7 bases, with 10 bases spanning the gap. Germline values: CDR1 SGHDT, CDR2 YYEEEE. This CDR3 is 14 amino acids long. CDR3 amino acids: CASSLGSGVEKLFF. The CDR3 region has the DNA TGTGCCAGCAGCTTGGGTTCGGGCGTTGAAAAACTGTTTTTT.

This chain uses TRBV9 with TRBJ2-1; 7 bases match TRBD2. The CDR3 spans 15 residues. Looked up from germline, CDR1 is SGDLS and CDR2 is YYNGEE. V lost 3 bases and J lost 7; bases outside the gene matches: 10. The CDR3 spells CASSGQAGIANEQFF. The CDR3 DNA sequence: TGTGCCAGCAGCGGACAAGCGGGAATAGCAAATGAGCAGTTCTTC.

J is TRBJ2-3 and V is TRBV5-1; D is possibly TRBD2 (5 bases). The CDR3 is 13 amino acids. Trimming removed 3 bases at V and 7 bases at J, with 12 bases between. The germline V gene has CDR1 SGHRS and CDR2 YFSETQ. CDR3 sequence: CASSSGDLNTQYF. The CDR3 DNA reads TGCGCCAGCAGCTCCGGGGATTTAAATACGCAGTATTTT.

The chain combines TRBV2 with TRBJ2-1; D remains ambiguous. CDR3 length: 16 amino acids. Germline assignment: CDR1 SNHLY and CDR2 FYNNEI. V was trimmed by 4 bases and J by 0 bases, leaving 13 bases between them. The CDR3 spells CASSGVAASSYNEQFF. As DNA, the CDR3 is TGTGCCAGCAGTGGGGTGGCGGCGAGCTCCTACAATGAGCAGTTCTTC.

The chain combines TRBV7-3 with TRBJ2-7, with D perhaps matching TRBD1 or TRBD2 (5 bases each). The CDR3 is 15 amino acids. V lost 5 bases and J lost 7, with 21 bases in between. Per the germline V gene, CDR1 is SGHTA and CDR2 is FQGTGA. CDR3 sequence: CASSPGPRRSGEQYF. The CDR3 bases are TGTGCCAGCAGCCCGGGACCGAGGAGGTCCGGAGAGCAGTACTTC.